This T cell receptor beta chain was found in a study of long-term antiretroviral therapy in people with HIV. Sequencing used immunoSEQ v3.0 at survey level. TCRdb's table, derived via immunoSEQ multiplex PCR, lists solely in-frame clones and lacks some. The table lists 21,000 or so clones, roughly four fifths of them singletons, with 5% in the top ten. Germline V lookup: CDR1 DFQATT, CDR2 SNEGSKA (reference sequence). V was trimmed by 3 bases and J by 7 bases, leaving 5 bases between them. The CDR3 spans 10 residues. The starting material was unsorted PBMCs, obtained 0.3 years after starting antiretroviral therapy. This TCR came from a man in his forties or fifties with HIV. The rearrangement joins TRBV20-1 to TRBJ2-3, with no clear D. CDR3 nucleotides: TGCAGTGCTAGCCGAAATACGCAGTATTTT. Translating gives CSASRNTQYF.